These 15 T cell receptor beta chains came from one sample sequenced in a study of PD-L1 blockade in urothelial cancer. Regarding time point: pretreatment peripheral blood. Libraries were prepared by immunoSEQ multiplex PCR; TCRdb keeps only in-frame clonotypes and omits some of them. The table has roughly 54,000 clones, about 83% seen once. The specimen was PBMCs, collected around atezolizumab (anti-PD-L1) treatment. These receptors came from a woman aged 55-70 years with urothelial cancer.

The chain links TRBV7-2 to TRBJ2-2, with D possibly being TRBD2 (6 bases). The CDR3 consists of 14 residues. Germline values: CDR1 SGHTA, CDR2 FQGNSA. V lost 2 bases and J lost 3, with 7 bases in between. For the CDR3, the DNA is TGTGCCAGCAGCTTATGGAGGGACACCGGGGAGCTGTTTTTT. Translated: CASSLWRDTGELFF. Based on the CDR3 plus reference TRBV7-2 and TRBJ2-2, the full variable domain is GAGVSQSPSNKVTEKGKDVELRCDPISGHTALYWYRQSLGQGLEFLIYFQGNSAPDKSGLPSDRFSAERTGGSVSTLTIQRTQQEDSAVYLCASSLWRDTGELFFGEGSRLTVL.

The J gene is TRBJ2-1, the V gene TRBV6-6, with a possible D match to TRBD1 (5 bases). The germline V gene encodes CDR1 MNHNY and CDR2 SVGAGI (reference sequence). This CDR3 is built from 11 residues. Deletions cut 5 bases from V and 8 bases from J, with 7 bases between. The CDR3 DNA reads TGTGCCAGCAGTAGGGGATATGAGCAGTTCTTC. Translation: CASSRGYEQFF.

CDR3 loop: CASMQGARNQPQHF. The CDR3 DNA reads TGTGCCAGTATGCAGGGGGCACGGAATCAGCCCCAGCATTTT. The V call is TRBV19, the J call TRBJ1-5, with 8 bases aligning to TRBD1. CDR1 is LNHDA, CDR2 SQIVND, per germline (reference sequence). The CDR3 totals 14 residues. The junction had 6 bases not matched to a gene; V was cut back by 7 bases and J by 4 bases.

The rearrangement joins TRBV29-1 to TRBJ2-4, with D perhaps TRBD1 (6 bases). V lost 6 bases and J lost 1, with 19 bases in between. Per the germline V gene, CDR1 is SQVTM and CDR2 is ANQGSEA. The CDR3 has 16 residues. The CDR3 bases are TGCAGCGTGGGGAGCAGGGGCCGAGGGGCCAAAAACATTCAGTACTTC. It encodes CSVGSRGRGAKNIQYF.

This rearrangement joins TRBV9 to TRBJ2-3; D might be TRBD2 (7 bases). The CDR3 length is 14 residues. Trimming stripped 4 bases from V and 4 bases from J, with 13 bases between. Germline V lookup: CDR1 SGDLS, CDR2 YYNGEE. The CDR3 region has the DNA TGTGCCAGCAGCCCTGGGGGGGCCTCAGATACGCAGTATTTT. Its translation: CASSPGGASDTQYF.

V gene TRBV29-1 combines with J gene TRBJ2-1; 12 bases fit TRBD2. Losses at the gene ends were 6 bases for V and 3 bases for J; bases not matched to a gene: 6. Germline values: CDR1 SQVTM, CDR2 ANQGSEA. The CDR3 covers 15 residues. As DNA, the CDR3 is TGCAGCGTCGTCGGACTAGCGGGACTCTACAATGAGCAGTTCTTC. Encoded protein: CSVVGLAGLYNEQFF.

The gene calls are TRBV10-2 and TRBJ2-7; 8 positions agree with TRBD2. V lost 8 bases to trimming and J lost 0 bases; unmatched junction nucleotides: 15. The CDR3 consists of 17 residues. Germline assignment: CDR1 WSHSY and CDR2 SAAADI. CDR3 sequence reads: CASALPLLAGNSYEQYF. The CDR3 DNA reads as TGCGCCAGCGCTCTCCCCTTATTAGCGGGAAACTCCTACGAGCAGTACTTC.

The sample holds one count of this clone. The CDR3 here is CASSYSWGDNEKLFF. CDR3 bases: TGTGCCAGCAGTTACTCGTGGGGAGATAATGAAAAACTGTTTTTT. The gene calls are TRBV6-5 and TRBJ1-4; the D is unclear. The CDR3 is made up of 15 amino acids. Germline loops: CDR1 MNHEY, CDR2 SVGAGI. The V end lost 0 bases, the J end lost 4 bases, and 9 bases lay between the germline ends.

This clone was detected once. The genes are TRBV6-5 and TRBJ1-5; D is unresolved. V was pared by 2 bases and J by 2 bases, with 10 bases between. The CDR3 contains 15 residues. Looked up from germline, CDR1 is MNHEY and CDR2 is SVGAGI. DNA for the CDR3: TGTGCCAGCAGTTACAGTCACATGGGCAATCAGCCCCAGCATTTT. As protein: CASSYSHMGNQPQHF.

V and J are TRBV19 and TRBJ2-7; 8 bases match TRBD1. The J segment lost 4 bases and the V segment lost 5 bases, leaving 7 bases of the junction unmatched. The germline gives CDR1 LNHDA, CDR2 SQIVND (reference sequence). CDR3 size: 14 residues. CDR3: CASSPQGVAYEQYF. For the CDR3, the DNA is TGTGCCAGTAGTCCACAGGGGGTAGCGTACGAGCAGTACTTC.

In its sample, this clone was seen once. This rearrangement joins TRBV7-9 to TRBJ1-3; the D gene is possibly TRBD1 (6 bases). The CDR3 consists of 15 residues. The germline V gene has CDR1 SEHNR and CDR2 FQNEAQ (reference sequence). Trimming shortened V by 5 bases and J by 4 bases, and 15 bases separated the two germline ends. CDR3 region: CASSPGQLGGNTIYF. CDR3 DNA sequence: TGTGCCAGCAGCCCGGGACAATTGGGGGGAAACACCATATATTTT.

The CDR3 sequence is CASSTTSVGVEDTQYF. CDR3 nucleotides: TGTGCCAGCAGCACAACTAGCGTTGGGGTGGAAGATACGCAGTATTTT. This chain links TRBV9 with TRBJ2-3; TRBD2 aligns across 7 bases. The J segment lost 5 bases and the V segment lost 4 bases, leaving 13 bases of the junction unmatched. Germline V gene lookup returns CDR1 SGDLS and CDR2 YYNGEE. The CDR3 has 16 amino acids.

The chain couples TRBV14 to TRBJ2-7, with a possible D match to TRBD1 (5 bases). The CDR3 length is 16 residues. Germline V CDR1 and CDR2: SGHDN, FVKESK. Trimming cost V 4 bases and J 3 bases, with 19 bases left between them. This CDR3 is CASSRFDGAGFYEQYF. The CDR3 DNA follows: TGTGCCAGCAGCCGCTTTGATGGGGCTGGGTTCTACGAGCAGTACTTC.

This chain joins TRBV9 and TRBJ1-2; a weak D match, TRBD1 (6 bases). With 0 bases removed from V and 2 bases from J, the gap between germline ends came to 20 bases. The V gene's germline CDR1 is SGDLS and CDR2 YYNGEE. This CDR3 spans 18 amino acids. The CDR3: CASSVAGPGGLGNYGYTF. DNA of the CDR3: TGTGCCAGCAGCGTAGCGGGTCCCGGGGGGCTAGGGAACTATGGCTACACCTTC.

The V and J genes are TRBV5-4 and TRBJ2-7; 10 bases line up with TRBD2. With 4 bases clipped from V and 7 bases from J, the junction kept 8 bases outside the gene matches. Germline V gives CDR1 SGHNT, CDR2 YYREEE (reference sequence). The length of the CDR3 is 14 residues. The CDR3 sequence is CASSLGGLAREQYF. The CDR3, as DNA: TGTGCCAGCAGCCTGGGGGGACTAGCGAGAGAGCAGTACTTC.